This entry is about one TCR beta chain. The germline V and J ends were trimmed by 6 bases and 4 bases, with 13 bases remaining between them. Germline V lookup: CDR1 SNHLY, CDR2 FYNNEI. This CDR3 region has 14 residues. Only in-frame clones appear in the TCRdb table, and some are missing; sequencing was by immunoSEQ multiplex PCR. The table has about 330,000 clones, roughly 90% seen once. Assignment of participants to cohorts was predicated upon participant-reported clinical history. The sample originates from a study of blood T cell repertoires in COVID-19. The TCR comes from a woman in her 30s who had recovered from COVID-19. The sequenced material came from PBMCs or T cells enriched from blood (not recorded which). The V and J genes are TRBV2 and TRBJ1-5, with D perhaps matching TRBD1 (6 bases). Here the CDR3 reads CASRGTGLNQPQHF. CDR3 DNA: TGTGCCAGCAGGGGAACAGGGTTGAATCAGCCCCAGCATTTT.